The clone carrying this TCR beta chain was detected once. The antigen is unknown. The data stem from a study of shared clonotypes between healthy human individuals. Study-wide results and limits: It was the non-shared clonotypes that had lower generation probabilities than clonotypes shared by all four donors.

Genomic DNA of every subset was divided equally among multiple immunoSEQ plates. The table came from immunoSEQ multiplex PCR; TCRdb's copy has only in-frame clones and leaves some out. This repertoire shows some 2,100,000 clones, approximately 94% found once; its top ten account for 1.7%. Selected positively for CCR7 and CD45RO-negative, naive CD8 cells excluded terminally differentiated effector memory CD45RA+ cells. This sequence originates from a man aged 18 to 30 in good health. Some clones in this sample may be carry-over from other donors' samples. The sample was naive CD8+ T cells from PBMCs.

CDR3 sequence: CASSVKAADTQYF. The CDR3 DNA reads as TGTGCCAGCAGCGTCAAGGCGGCAGATACGCAGTATTTT. The gene calls are TRBV9 and TRBJ2-3; no definite D call. CDR3 length equals 13 residues. Germline V gene data show CDR1 as SGDLS and CDR2 as YYNGEE. V was pared by 2 bases and J by 4 bases, with 8 bases between.